This T cell receptor beta chain was captured by sequencing in a study of CD4+ T cells in melanoma. Data came from immunoSEQ multiplex PCR; TCRdb stores just in-frame clones and leaves some out. In the table there are about 21,000 clones, 78% of which are singletons. Details on this clone: What it binds is not known.

Study-wide points: Neoantigen-specific CD4+ T cells in melanoma reportedly had diverse differentiation states. A reported correlation linked neoantigen-specific CD4+ T cells to CD8+, macrophage and B cell function.

The receptor was derived from a human donor with melanoma.

The CDR3 sequence is CASSSTGTNYGYTF. The CDR3 region has the DNA TGTGCCAGCAGCTCTACAGGGACCAACTATGGCTACACCTTC. This chain connects TRBV4-2 to TRBJ1-2, with D possibly matching TRBD1 (6 bases). V lost 5 bases to trimming and J lost 2 bases, with 12 bases between them. The CDR3 totals 14 residues. The V gene's germline CDR1 is LGHNA and CDR2 YNFKEQ.